The present T cell receptor (beta chain) was sequenced within a study of T cells in Graves' hyperthyroidism and ophthalmopathy. Amplification of TCR beta CDR3 regions was performed using RNA transcripts as template. HTBI primers were the set used in a first-round RT-PCR of the TCR CDR3. TCRdb reanalysed the multiplex PCR reads using MiXCR and keeps one entry per CDR3 protein. Among 390,000 or so distinct CDR3 sequences listed, around 15% were seen once. The CDR3 totals 15 residues. The germline CDR1 and CDR2 sequences are DFQATT and SNEGSKA (reference sequence). With V trimmed by 5 bases and J by 4 bases, 6 bases remained unmatched. This clonotype was observed many times.

The V and J genes are TRBV20-1 and TRBJ2-7; the match to TRBD2 covers 15 bases. The TCR comes from a man in his late teens or twenties with Graves' ophthalmopathy. Sequencing was done on a sample of blood. CDR3 in amino acids: CSARTSGRVTYEQYF. CDR3 DNA sequence: TGCAGTGCTCGGACTAGCGGGAGGGTAACGTACGAGCAGTACTTC.